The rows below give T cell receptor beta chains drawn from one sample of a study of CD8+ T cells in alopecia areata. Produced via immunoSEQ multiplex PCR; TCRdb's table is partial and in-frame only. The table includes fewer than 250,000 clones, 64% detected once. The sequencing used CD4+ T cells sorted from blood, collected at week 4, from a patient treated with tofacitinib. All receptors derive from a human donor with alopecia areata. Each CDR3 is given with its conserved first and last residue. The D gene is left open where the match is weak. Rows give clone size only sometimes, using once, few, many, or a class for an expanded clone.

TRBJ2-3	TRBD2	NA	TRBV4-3	TGCGCCAGCAGCCCCACGGGACTAATCACAGATACGCAGTATTTT	CASSPTGLITDTQYF
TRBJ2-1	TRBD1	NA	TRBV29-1	TGCAGCGCCGCCCCGACAGGGTTTGCAAATGAGCAGTTCTTC	CSAAPTGFANEQFF
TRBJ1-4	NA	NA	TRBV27	TGTGCCAGCAGTAGAGGGGCAACTAATGAAAAACTGTTTTTT	CASSRGATNEKLFF
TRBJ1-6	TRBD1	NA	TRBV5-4	TGTGCCAGCAGCTTGGGACAGGGTAATTCACCCCTCCACTTT	CASSLGQGNSPLHF
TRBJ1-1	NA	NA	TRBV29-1	TGCAGCGGGGGGTGGTCGCAAGACACTGAAGCTTTCTTT	CSGGWSQDTEAFF
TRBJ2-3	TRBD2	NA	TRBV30	TGTGCCTGGAGTGTAGGCGGGGGAGATACGCAGTATTTT	CAWSVGGGDTQYF
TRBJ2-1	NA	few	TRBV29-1	TGCAGCGTTGGGGGACTTGTTCTCTACAATGAGCAGTTCTTC	CSVGGLVLYNEQFF
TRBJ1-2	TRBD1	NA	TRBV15	TGTGCCACCAGCAGACATACGGACAGGGGGCAGGATGGCTACACCTTC	CATSRHTDRGQDGYTF
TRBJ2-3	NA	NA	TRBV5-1	TGCGCCAGCAGCCCGGAGAACACAGATACGCAGTATTTT	CASSPENTDTQYF
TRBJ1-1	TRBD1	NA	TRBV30	TGTGCCTGGAGTCCTATCGGACAGGCGCCAACTGAAGCTTTCTTT	CAWSPIGQAPTEAFF
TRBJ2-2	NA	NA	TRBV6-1	TGTGCCATCAGTGATTACGGAGGGCTGACCGGGGAGCTGTTTTTT	CAISDYGGLTGELFF
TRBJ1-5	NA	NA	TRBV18	TGTGCCAGCTCACCTGGACAGAATCAGCCCCAGCATTTT	CASSPGQNQPQHF
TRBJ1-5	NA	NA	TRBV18	TGTGCCAGCTCACCCGGCGGCAATCAGCCCCAGCATTTT	CASSPGGNQPQHF
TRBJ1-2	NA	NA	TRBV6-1	TGTGCCAGCAGTGGCAGGTTCTATGGCTACACCTTC	CASSGRFYGYTF
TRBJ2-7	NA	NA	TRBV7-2	TGTGCCAGCAGGCGAGGGGGACCCTACGAGCAGTACTTC	CASRRGGPYEQYF
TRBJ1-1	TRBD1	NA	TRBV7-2	TGTGCCAGCAGCTTAAGGGGAGGGGGCGCGGCAGCTTTCTTT	CASSLRGGGAAAFF
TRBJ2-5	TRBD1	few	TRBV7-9	TGTGCCAGCAGCGGGACAGGGGCGAAAGAGACCCAGTACTTC	CASSGTGAKETQYF
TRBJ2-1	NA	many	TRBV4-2	TGTGCCAGCACAAGTTCTCGGAAATATAAGCAGTTCTTC	CASTSSRKYKQFF
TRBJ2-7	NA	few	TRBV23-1	TGCGCCAGCAGTCAATCAGCGGCGTCCTACGAGCAGTACTTC	CASSQSAASYEQYF
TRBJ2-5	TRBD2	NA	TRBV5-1	TGCGCCAGCAGCTTGATCGGGGGGGCCGGGGAGACCCAGTACTTC	CASSLIGGAGETQYF
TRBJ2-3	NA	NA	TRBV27	TGTGCCAGCAGGCCCCGGACAGATACGCAGTATTTT	CASRPRTDTQYF
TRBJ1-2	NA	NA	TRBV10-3	TGTGCCATCAGCCCCTACGGGCCGGGGGATGGCTACACCTTC	CAISPYGPGDGYTF
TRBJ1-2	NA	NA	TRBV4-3	TGCGCCAGCAGCCAATTTCAGCTCGATGGCTACACCTTC	CASSQFQLDGYTF
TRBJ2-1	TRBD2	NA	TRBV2	TGTGCCAGCAGTGCTAGCGGGGGAACTAGCTCCTACAATGAGCAGTTCTTC	CASSASGGTSSYNEQFF
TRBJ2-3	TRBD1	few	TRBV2	TGTGCCAGCAGAAATCAGGGGGCATCAGATACGCAGTATTTT	CASRNQGASDTQYF
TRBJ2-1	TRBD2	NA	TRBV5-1	TGCGCCAGCAGCTTGGAGCGGGGGGGCCGTGGTGAGCAGTTCTTC	CASSLERGGRGEQFF
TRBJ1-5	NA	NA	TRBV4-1	TGCGCCAGCAGCCGAGGGATTAACTATCAGCCCCAGCATTTT	CASSRGINYQPQHF
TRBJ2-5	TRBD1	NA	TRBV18	TGTGCCAGCTCATCTACAGGGGAGTGGTACTTC	CASSSTGEWYF
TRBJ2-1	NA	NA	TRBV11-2	TGTGCCACCGGGGGCTCCAGCTCCTACAATGAGCAGTTCTTC	CATGGSSSYNEQFF
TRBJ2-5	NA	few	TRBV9	TGTGCCAGCAGCGTAGGGGGCAGGCCCCTCCAAGAGACCCAGTACTTC	CASSVGGRPLQETQYF
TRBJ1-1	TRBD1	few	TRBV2	TGTGCCAGCAGTGAATTTCTAGGACAGGGGCAAGCTTTCTTT	CASSEFLGQGQAFF
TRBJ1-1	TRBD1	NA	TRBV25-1	TGTGCCAGCCGGGGACAGGGGTTCGTGAACACTGAAGCTTTCTTT	CASRGQGFVNTEAFF
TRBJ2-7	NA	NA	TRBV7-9	TGTGCCAGCAGCTTAATGACAGGTTCCTACGAGCAGTACTTC	CASSLMTGSYEQYF
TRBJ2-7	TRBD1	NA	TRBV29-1	TGCAGCGTAGGGACAGGGACTTACGAGCAGTACTTC	CSVGTGTYEQYF
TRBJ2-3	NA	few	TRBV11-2	TGTGCCAGCAGGTCACGGGGCACAGATACGCAGTATTTT	CASRSRGTDTQYF
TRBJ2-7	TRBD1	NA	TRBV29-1	TGCAGCGTCGGGACAGGGACCTACGAGCAGTACTTC	CSVGTGTYEQYF
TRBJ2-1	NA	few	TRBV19	TGTGCCAGTAGCCGACAGTCCAATGAGCAGTTCTTC	CASSRQSNEQFF
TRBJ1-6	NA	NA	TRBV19	TGTGCCAGTAGTATCATCGGGACGGATAATTCACCCCTCCACTTT	CASSIIGTDNSPLHF
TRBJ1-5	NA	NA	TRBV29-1	TGCAGCGTTGGCGTGGGGTGGGATCAGCCCCAGCATTTT	CSVGVGWDQPQHF
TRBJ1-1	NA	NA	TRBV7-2	TGTGCCAGCAGCCCACAGCTACTGAACACTGAAGCTTTCTTT	CASSPQLLNTEAFF
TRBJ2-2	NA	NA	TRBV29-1	TGCAGCGTTGGCGGGGGGACAGTGGGAACCGGGGAGCTGTTTTTT	CSVGGGTVGTGELFF
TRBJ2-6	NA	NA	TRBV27	TGTGCCAGCAGTTTACAGACTGGGGCCAACGTCCTGACTTTC	CASSLQTGANVLTF
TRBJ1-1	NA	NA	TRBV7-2	TGTGCCAGCAGCTTAGGCGGGGTAGGTAACACTGAAGCTTTCTTT	CASSLGGVGNTEAFF
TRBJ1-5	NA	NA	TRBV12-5	TGTGCTAGTGGTTTGCTCGGACGGCATAATCAGCCCCAGCATTTT	CASGLLGRHNQPQHF
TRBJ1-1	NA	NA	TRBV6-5	TGTGCCAGCACGATGGGAGGGACGAACACTGAAGCTTTCTTT	CASTMGGTNTEAFF
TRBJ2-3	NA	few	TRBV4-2	TGTGCCAGCAGCCAAATCCGGGGTGATACGCAGTATTTT	CASSQIRGDTQYF
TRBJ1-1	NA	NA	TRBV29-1	TGCAGCGTTCACACATACACTGAAGCTTTCTTT	CSVHTYTEAFF